The rows below give T cell receptor beta chains drawn from one sample of a study of T-cell reconstitution after alpha-beta-depleted transplantation in children. A single record per CDR3 protein comes from TCRdb applying MiXCR to the PCR reads. This table holds 230,000 or so distinct CDR3 sequences, over 9.5% found once. Material: PBMCs from the stem cell graft donor, obtained from the stem cell graft. These receptors came from a human donor who donated a stem cell graft to a child with SCID. CDR3s include the opening cysteine and the closing phenylalanine or tryptophan. The D gene is left open where the match is weak. Not all rows give a size; the values are once, few, many and, for expanded clones, a class.

J gene,CDR3 length,clone size,D gene,V gene,CDR3 DNA,CDR3 protein
TRBJ2-3,16,many,NA,TRBV5-1,TGCGCCAGCAGCTTGGGGCAGGGATTTAGCACAGATACGCAGTATTTT,CASSLGQGFSTDTQYF
TRBJ2-2,12,NA,NA,TRBV4-1,TGCGCCAGCAGCCAAAGGGGCGGGGAGCTGTTTTTT,CASSQRGGELFF
TRBJ1-6,13,NA,NA,TRBV2,TGTGCCAGCGGCCCCCGGGCTATAGGGCCCCTCCACTTT,CASGPRAIGPLHF
TRBJ1-2,15,many,TRBD1,TRBV7-2,TGTGCCAGCAGCCCTTTTGGGACAGGGGGGTATGGCTACACCTTC,CASSPFGTGGYGYTF
TRBJ2-5,15,few,NA,TRBV7-2,TGTGCCAGCAGCTTAACCGGACCTGCCCAAGAGACCCAGTACTTC,CASSLTGPAQETQYF
TRBJ2-7,14,many,NA,TRBV15,TGTGCCACCAGCAGAGGGTCATTTCCCTACGAGCAGTACTTC,CATSRGSFPYEQYF
TRBJ2-3,16,many,NA,TRBV5-1,TGCGCCAGCAGCTTGGCCCCGGCCCAAGCAGGAGATACGCAGTATTTT,CASSLAPAQAGDTQYF
TRBJ1-1,14,many,TRBD1,TRBV6-5,TGTGCCAGCAGTTACGACAGGGGGAGGACTGAAGCTTTCTTT,CASSYDRGRTEAFF
TRBJ1-3,14,few,NA,TRBV6-5,TGTGCCAGCAGTTACGCCTCGGGAGGAAACACCATATATTTT,CASSYASGGNTIYF
TRBJ2-3,15,many,NA,TRBV2,TGTGCCAGCAGATGGGGGGGGGCCCTCAAAGATACGCAGTATTTT,CASRWGGALKDTQYF
TRBJ2-3,15,many,TRBD2,TRBV29-1,TGCAGCGTTGAAAGGCGGGGGGACGGCACAGATACGCAGTATTTT,CSVERRGDGTDTQYF
TRBJ1-4,13,many,NA,TRBV20-1,TGCAGTGCTAGTTCCTCCACGAATGAAAAACTGTTTTTT,CSASSSTNEKLFF
TRBJ1-3,14,many,NA,TRBV5-1,TGCGCCAGCAGCTCAGGGATCTCTGGAAACACCATATATTTT,CASSSGISGNTIYF
TRBJ1-5,17,many,NA,TRBV4-1,TGCGCCAGCAGCCAAGGATTAGGGGGAGAGAGCAATCAGCCCCAGCATTTT,CASSQGLGGESNQPQHF
TRBJ2-2,14,many,NA,TRBV20-1,TGCAGTGCTAGTCCCCCTACAGATAGCGGGGAGCTGTTTTTT,CSASPPTDSGELFF
TRBJ2-1,14,many,NA,TRBV5-1,TGCGCCAGCAAATCCCAGGGGTTCGGCAATGAGCAGTTCTTC,CASKSQGFGNEQFF
TRBJ2-7,13,many,NA,TRBV28,TGTGCCAGCAGTTTTGGGGGGATCTACGAGCAGTACTTC,CASSFGGIYEQYF
TRBJ2-2,15,many,NA,TRBV5-1,TGCGCCAGCAGCTCGGGACCTGTTTCGAGCGGGGAGCTGTTTTTT,CASSSGPVSSGELFF
TRBJ2-5,15,many,NA,TRBV2,TGTGCCAGCAGTGAACAGACAGGGAGGAGAGAGACCCAGTACTTC,CASSEQTGRRETQYF
TRBJ1-2,16,many,NA,TRBV20-1,TGCAGTGCTCCCTTCTATAGCGGCTTAGCCAACTATGGCTACACCTTC,CSAPFYSGLANYGYTF
TRBJ1-6,16,many,TRBD1,TRBV18,TGTGCCAGCTCACCATACGAGACAGGGGAAAATTCACCCCTCCACTTT,CASSPYETGENSPLHF
TRBJ2-1,11,many,NA,TRBV6-2/TRBV6-3,TGTGCCAGCAGTAAAACCCCACTGGGGTTCTTC,CASSKTPLGFF
TRBJ2-7,17,NA,NA,TRBV19,TGTGCCAGTAGTATAGGATTAAGGCAGGGATTATCCTACGAGCAGTACTTC,CASSIGLRQGLSYEQYF
TRBJ1-2,15,many,NA,TRBV20-1,TGCAGTGCGGGGAATAGTCAGACAGGAAACTATGGCTACACCTTC,CSAGNSQTGNYGYTF
TRBJ1-5,15,many,TRBD1,TRBV7-2,TGTGCCAGCAGCATACAGGGGGCCCAGGGACAGCCCCAGCATTTT,CASSIQGAQGQPQHF
TRBJ2-2,15,many,NA,TRBV28,TGTGCCAGCAGTTCTTCAGGCGAAAACACCGGGGAGCTGTTTTTT,CASSSSGENTGELFF
TRBJ2-5,14,many,TRBD2,TRBV12-3/TRBV12-4,TGTGCCAGCAGAATCCCGGGAGGAGGAGAGACCCAGTACTTC,CASRIPGGGETQYF
TRBJ1-2,13,many,NA,TRBV5-1,TGCGCCAGCAGCGGCGGGACGGGCTATGGCTACACCTTC,CASSGGTGYGYTF
TRBJ1-2,12,many,NA,TRBV20-1,TGCAGTGCTAGGCCACCAGCCTATGGCTACACCTTC,CSARPPAYGYTF
TRBJ1-1,13,few,NA,TRBV6-1,TGTTCCCACTCCCTTGGGACGGGAACTGAAGCTTTCTTT,CSHSLGTGTEAFF
TRBJ1-6,14,many,TRBD1,TRBV10-3,TGTGCCATCAGTCCCGGGACAGATAATTCACCCCTCCACTTT,CAISPGTDNSPLHF
TRBJ1-1,14,many,NA,TRBV5-1,TGCGCCAGCAGCTTTTATAAGACGAACACTGAAGCTTTCTTT,CASSFYKTNTEAFF
TRBJ1-1,18,many,NA,TRBV4-2,TGTGCCAGCAGCCAAGATTTGGGGCAGGGGAGAATGAACACTGAAGCTTTCTTT,CASSQDLGQGRMNTEAFF
TRBJ1-2,16,many,NA,TRBV7-9,TGTGCCAGCAGCTCTGCCGGGACTACCAGACTCTGGGGCTACACCTTC,CASSSAGTTRLWGYTF
TRBJ1-2,14,NA,NA,TRBV30,TGTGCCTGGGAATTAAGAGGGGTTAACTATGGCTACACCTTC,CAWELRGVNYGYTF
TRBJ2-7,17,many,TRBD1,TRBV7-2,TGTGCCAGCAGCTTAGGGGGGACCGGGACAGCTTTTTACGAGCAGTACTTC,CASSLGGTGTAFYEQYF
TRBJ2-5,16,NA,TRBD1,TRBV4-1,TGCGCCAGCAGCCAAGACCGCAGACAGGGTCCAAGAACCCAGTACTTC,CASSQDRRQGPRTQYF
TRBJ1-1,15,many,NA,TRBV27,TGTGCCAGCAGTCGCCGTCGACAGGCGAACACTGAAGCTTTCTTT,CASSRRRQANTEAFF
TRBJ1-2,12,many,NA,TRBV25-1,TGTGCCAGCAGCGGGACGGGCTATGGCTACACCTTC,CASSGTGYGYTF
TRBJ1-1,15,many,TRBD1,TRBV9,TGTGCCAGCAGCGTGGGACAGGGATCGAACACTGAAGCTTTCTTT,CASSVGQGSNTEAFF